The sequence of this T cell receptor beta chain was determined in a study of control samples from healthy donors and cancer patients. Some clones are missing from TCRdb's copy, which holds only in-frame ones; the method was immunoSEQ multiplex PCR. The sample includes approximately 82,000 clones, just under 95% of them seen just once. This CDR3 has 15 amino acids. The germline gives CDR1 SGDLS, CDR2 YYNGEE. The junction had 9 bases not matched to a gene; V was cut back by 2 bases and J by 7 bases. The sequence was obtained from a young woman in good health. The V call is TRBV9, the J call TRBJ2-1; 7 nucleotides agree with TRBD1. The specimen was blood. For the CDR3, the DNA is TGTGCCAGCAGCGTCTTCGAGGACAGGACTAATGAGCAGTTCTTC. Encoded protein: CASSVFEDRTNEQFF. Based on the CDR3 plus reference TRBV9 and TRBJ2-1, the full variable domain is DSGVTQTPKHLITATGQRVTLRCSPRSGDLSVYWYQQSLDQGLQFLIQYYNGEERAKGNILERFSAQQFPDLHSELNLSSLELGDSALYFCASSVFEDRTNEQFFGPGTRLTVL.